This record concerns one T cell receptor beta chain sequence. What it binds is unknown. The junction differs from germline at one of its ends, possibly a read error. The CDR3 is 12 amino acids. Germline CDR1 WSHSY, CDR2 SAAADI. The source of the sample is a study of cytomegalovirus exposure and HLA in healthy donors. Amplification used 60 Vbeta primers and 13 Jbeta primers. TCRdb's copy holds only in-frame clones and misses some; the assay was immunoSEQ multiplex PCR. The sample holds about 82,000 clones, roughly 80% seen once. Broader study findings: As confirmed in vitro, a few CMV-associated chains were specific for CMV antigens.

The chain uses TRBV10-2 and TRBJ1-5; D remains ambiguous. The receptor's source is a human donor in good health. What was sequenced was PBMCs. CDR3 in DNA: TGCGCCAGCAGTGACAGACATCAGCCCCAGAATTTT. Translation gives CASSDRHQPQNF.